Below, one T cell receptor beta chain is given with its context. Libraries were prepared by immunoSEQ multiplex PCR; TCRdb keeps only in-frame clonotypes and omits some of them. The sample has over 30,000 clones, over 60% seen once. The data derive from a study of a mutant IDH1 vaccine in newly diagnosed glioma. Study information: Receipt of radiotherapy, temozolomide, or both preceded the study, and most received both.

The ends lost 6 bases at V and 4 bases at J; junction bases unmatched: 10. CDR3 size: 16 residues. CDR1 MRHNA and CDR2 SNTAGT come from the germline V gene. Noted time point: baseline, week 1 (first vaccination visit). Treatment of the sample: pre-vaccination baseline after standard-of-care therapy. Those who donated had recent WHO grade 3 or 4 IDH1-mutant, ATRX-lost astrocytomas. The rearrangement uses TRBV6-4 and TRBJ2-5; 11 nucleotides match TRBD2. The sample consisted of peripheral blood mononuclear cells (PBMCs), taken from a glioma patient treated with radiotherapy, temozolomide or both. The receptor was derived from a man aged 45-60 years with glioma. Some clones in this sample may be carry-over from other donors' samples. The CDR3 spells CASRQIAGGPAETQYF. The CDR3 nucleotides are TGTGCCAGCAGGCAGATAGCGGGGGGGCCCGCAGAGACCCAGTACTTC.